This T cell receptor beta chain was sequenced for a study of cytomegalovirus exposure and HLA in healthy donors. The length of the CDR3 is 17 residues. Per germline, CDR1 SGHNT and CDR2 YENEEA. This clone was picked up one time. The antigen remains unidentified. One junction end does not reproduce the germline sequence, and a read error may be involved. Study-level points and caveats: A list of about 180 TCR beta chains associated with cytomegalovirus was given. Diagnosis of cytomegalovirus status made by the classifier reportedly showed high specificity and sensitivity.

Primers for the PCR totalled 60 Vbeta and 13 Jbeta. Method: immunoSEQ multiplex PCR; TCRdb's copy keeps in-frame clones and lacks some. The top ten hold 0.77% of the sample, which has fewer than 200,000 clones, 80% to 90% seen once. The chain employs TRBV11-3 and TRBJ2-7; TRBD2 is a possible D gene (6 bases). Sequencing input: PBMCs. This receptor was identified in a woman under 30 in good health and CMV-seronegative. The CDR3 loop reads CASSLVTTWGGTYKQYF. The CDR3 bases are TGTGCCAGCAGCTTAGTCACGACCTGGGGAGGAACCTACAAGCAGTACTTC.